This paragraph reports one T cell receptor beta chain. Its antigen is still unknown. This record comes from a study of CD8 T cells in ankylosing spondylitis. Broader study findings: Enrichment of disease-linked clones was reportedly significant in matched ankylosing spondylitis synovial fluid. There were earlier reports of some motif variants in reactive arthritis synovial fluid and blood.

Using quantitative 5'-RACE with molecular barcodes, the authors made TCR beta libraries. TCRdb re-called the 5' RACE reads with MiXCR, one entry per CDR3 protein. Among about 200,000 distinct CDR3 sequences, around 13% were seen once, and the ten largest hold approximately 17%. The CDR3 spans 13 residues. Germline-derived CDR1 and CDR2 are SQVTM and ANQGSEA. Trimming pared 5 bases from V and 5 bases from J, leaving 15 bases between. The rearrangement uses TRBV29-1 and TRBJ2-5; D is perhaps TRBD2 (6 bases). The sequenced sample consisted of blood, either unsorted or a sorted T cell fraction (not recorded which). This TCR came from a male donor with ankylosing spondylitis or in good health (not recorded which). CDR3 sequence: CSVSREPGETQYF. CDR3 nucleotide sequence: TGCAGCGTTAGCCGGGAGCCTGGGGAGACCCAGTACTTC.